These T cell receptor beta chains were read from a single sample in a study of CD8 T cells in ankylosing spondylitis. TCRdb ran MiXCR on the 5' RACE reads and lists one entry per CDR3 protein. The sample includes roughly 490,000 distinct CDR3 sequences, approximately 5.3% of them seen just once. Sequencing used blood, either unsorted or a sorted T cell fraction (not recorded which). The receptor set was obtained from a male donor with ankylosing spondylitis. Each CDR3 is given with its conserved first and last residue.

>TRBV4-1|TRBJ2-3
CASSLASGSSTDTQYF
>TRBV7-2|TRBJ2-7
CASSLDYGYEQYF
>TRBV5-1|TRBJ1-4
CASSPHASTNEKLFF
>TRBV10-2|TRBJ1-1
CASSVKGRFTEAFF
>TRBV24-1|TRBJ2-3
CATSDPGLAGHTDTQYF
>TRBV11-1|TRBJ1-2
CASSLNEGDYGYTF
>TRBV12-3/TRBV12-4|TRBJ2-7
CASSLRWQTTHEQYF
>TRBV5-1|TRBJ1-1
CASSLDGDRNTEAFF
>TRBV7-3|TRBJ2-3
CASSLIPGTDTQYF
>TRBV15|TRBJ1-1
CATAGTTFTEAFF
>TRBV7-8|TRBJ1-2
CASKGVGHYGYTF
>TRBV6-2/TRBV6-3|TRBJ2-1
CASSYVGGSWNEQFF
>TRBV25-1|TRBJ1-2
CASSGDSRLNYGYTF
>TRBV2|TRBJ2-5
CASSVEGETQYF
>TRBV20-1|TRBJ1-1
CSAPPGRVSTEAFF
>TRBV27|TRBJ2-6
CASSEPTTSPSGANVLTF
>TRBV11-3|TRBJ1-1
CASSAGMNTEAFF
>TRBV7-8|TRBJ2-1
CASSLAYPRKFF
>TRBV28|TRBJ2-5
CASSLTFKETQYF
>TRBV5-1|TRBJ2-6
CASSSETGGRAWANVLTF
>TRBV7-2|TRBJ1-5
CASSWGLPNLPQHF
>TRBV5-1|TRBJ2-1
CASSLGGATYNEQFF
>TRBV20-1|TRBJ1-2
CSASGLSGLYGYTF
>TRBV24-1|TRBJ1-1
CATSDPRTGNTEAFF
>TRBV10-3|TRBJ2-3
CATVGSTDTQYF
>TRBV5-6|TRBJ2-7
CASSLPDSFLYEQYF
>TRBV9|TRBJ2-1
CASSVLAGGPGGQEQFF
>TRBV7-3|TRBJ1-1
CASSLLTGLTEAFF
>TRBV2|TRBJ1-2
CASGQGGGYTF
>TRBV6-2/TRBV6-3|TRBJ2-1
CAVQRGSYNEQFF
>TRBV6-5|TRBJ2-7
CASSYLRGSTYEQYF
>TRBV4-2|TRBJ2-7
CASSPPDRSPYEQYF
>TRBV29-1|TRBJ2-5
CSVAGTAQETQYF
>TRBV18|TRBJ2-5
CASSPQGGQETQYF
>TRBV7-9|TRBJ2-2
CATPRMSGELFF